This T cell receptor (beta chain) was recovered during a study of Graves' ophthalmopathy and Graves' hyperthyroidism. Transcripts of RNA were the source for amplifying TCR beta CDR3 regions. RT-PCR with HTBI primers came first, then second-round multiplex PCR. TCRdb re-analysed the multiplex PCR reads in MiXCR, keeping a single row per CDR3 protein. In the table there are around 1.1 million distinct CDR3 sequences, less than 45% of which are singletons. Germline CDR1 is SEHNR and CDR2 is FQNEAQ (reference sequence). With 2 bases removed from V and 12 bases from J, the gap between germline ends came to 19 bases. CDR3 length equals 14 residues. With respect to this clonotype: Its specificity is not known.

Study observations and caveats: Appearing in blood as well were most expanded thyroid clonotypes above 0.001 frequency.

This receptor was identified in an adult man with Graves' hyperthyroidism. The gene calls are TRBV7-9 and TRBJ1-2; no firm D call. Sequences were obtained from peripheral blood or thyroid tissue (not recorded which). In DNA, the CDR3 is TGTGCCAGCAGCTTACCGGACGGACTCTCTGGAAACACCTTC. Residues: CASSLPDGLSGNTF.